Following are 29 T cell receptor beta chains from one sample sequenced in a study of blood T cells in healthy people across ages. A second roughly 6 to 12 cycle PCR used barcoded and J-beta primers. TCRdb reanalysed the 5' RACE reads using MiXCR and keeps one entry per CDR3 protein. The sample gives around 1,700,000 distinct CDR3 sequences, roughly 27% of which show up once; about 7.7% is in the top ten. The sample comprised blood. The source is a woman aged 25 to 39 in good health.

This clonotype was found once. This chain connects TRBV24-1 to TRBJ2-1; D is possibly TRBD2 (5 bases). The CDR3 totals 14 residues. The V gene lost 7 bases and the J gene lost 8 bases, with 17 bases spanning the gap. Germline V gene data show CDR1 as KGHDR and CDR2 as SFDVKD. CDR3: CATRANGVYHEQFF. Written as DNA, the CDR3 is TGTGCCACCAGGGCCAACGGGGTTTACCATGAGCAGTTCTTC.

This clonotype has ten or more counts. The genes are TRBV7-2 and TRBJ2-7; D is possibly TRBD1 (7 bases). This CDR3 comprises 16 residues. The germline gives CDR1 SGHTA, CDR2 FQGNSA. Deletions cut 1 base from V and 2 bases from J, with 15 bases between. Written as DNA, the CDR3 is TGTGCCAGCAGCTTAGGTCGGGAGACAGGGCCCTACGAGCAGTACTTC. This translates into CASSLGRETGPYEQYF.

This clonotype was recorded at least ten times. The rearrangement links TRBV5-1 to TRBJ1-1; D is unclear. Germline V gene lookup returns CDR1 SGHRS and CDR2 YFSETQ. The CDR3 extends over 13 amino acids. V was pared by 5 bases and J by 1 base, with 9 bases between. CDR3 sequence (DNA): TGCGCCAGCAGGCCTTCTGGGAACACTGAAGCTTTCTTT. Translated: CASRPSGNTEAFF.

This clonotype was seen repeatedly, ten times or more. The V call is TRBV4-3, the J call TRBJ2-7, with D maybe TRBD2 (6 bases). The CDR3 loop spans 16 amino acids. Germline CDR1 is LGHNA and CDR2 is YSLEER. V was trimmed by 1 base and J by 2 bases, leaving 15 bases between them. CDR3 sequence (DNA): TGCGCCAGCAGCCAAGGGATTGGGGGGATCACCTACGAGCAGTACTTC. This sequence encodes CASSQGIGGITYEQYF.

Regarding this clonotype: A much larger clone lies a single base off, so this may be a read error. V usage is TRBV24-1 and J usage is TRBJ2-7; D tentatively fits TRBD1 or TRBD2 (5 bases each). CDR3 length equals 15 residues. The V gene's germline CDR1 is KGHDR and CDR2 SFDVKD. Trimming took off 2 bases at V and 5 bases at J, with 15 bases between the two ends. CDR3 residues: CATSDSSPGRDEQYF. CDR3 nucleotides: TGTGCCACCAGTGATTCCAGTCCGGGACGCGACGAGCAGTACTTC.

This clonotype came up many times. J is TRBJ2-4 and V is TRBV29-1, with a weak D call TRBD2 (6 bases). The CDR3 consists of 12 residues. CDR1 and CDR2 from the germline V gene are SQVTM and ANQGSEA. The V gene lost 3 bases and the J gene lost 8 bases, with 11 bases spanning the gap. CDR3 DNA: TGCAGCGTTGAGGCCAGGGAGGACATTCAGTACTTC. This codes for CSVEAREDIQYF.

This clonotype was seen many times. The chain employs TRBV5-5 and TRBJ2-3; 12 bases map to TRBD2. Germline assignment: CDR1 SGHKS and CDR2 YYEKEE (reference sequence). The CDR3 is 17 residues long. V was clipped by 4 bases and J by 0 bases; unmatched bases: 6. The chain's CDR3 is CASSLYGTSGSTDTQYF. The CDR3 region has the DNA TGTGCCAGCAGCCTGTACGGGACTAGCGGGAGCACAGATACGCAGTATTTT.

The gene calls are TRBV28 and TRBJ2-1, with D perhaps TRBD2 (7 bases). Germline values: CDR1 MDHEN, CDR2 SYDVKM. The CDR3 spans 15 residues. Trimming removed 6 bases at V and 6 bases at J, with 18 bases between. The CDR3 nucleotides are TGTGCCAGCAGGGGGGGGGCCGGAAATACCAATGAGCAGTTCTTC. Protein product: CASRGGAGNTNEQFF.

The sample holds many counts of this clonotype. CDR3 region: CSAKVGAYQETQYF. CDR3 DNA: TGCAGCGCTAAGGTGGGGGCGTACCAAGAGACCCAGTACTTC. The chain has TRBV29-1 and TRBJ2-5; TRBD1 is a possible D gene (6 bases). The CDR3 loop spans 14 amino acids. Germline assignment: CDR1 SQVTM and CDR2 ANQGSEA. The V end lost 7 bases, the J end lost 0 bases, and 15 bases lay between the germline ends.

Of note for this clonotype: At one of its ends the junction is not consistent with the germline gene, which may arise from a read error. This chain joins TRBV15 and TRBJ1-5; D gene uncertain. Germline CDR1 LNHNV, CDR2 YYDKDF (reference sequence). The CDR3 runs to 15 residues. CDR3 in amino acids: CATGRDLVMGQPQHF. The CDR3 nucleotides are TGTGCCACCGGCAGAGATTTGGTTATGGGTCAGCCCCAGCATTTT.

This clonotype was seen at least ten times. The V gene is TRBV11-1, the J gene TRBJ2-1; 7 nucleotides agree with TRBD2. The CDR3 spans 15 residues. Germline V gene sequence: CDR1 SGHAT, CDR2 FQDESV (reference sequence). V dropped 5 bases and J dropped 15; count of bases not matched to a gene: 19. DNA for the CDR3: TGTGCCAGCAGCCCCGGCAGGGAGCGGGGCCTAGCTGGGTTCTTC. It specifies CASSPGRERGLAGFF. The variable domain in full, completed from reference TRBV11-1 and TRBJ2-1, reads EAEVAQSPRYKITEKSQAVAFWCDPISGHATLYWYRQILGQGPELLVQFQDESVVDDSQLPKDRFSAERLKGVDSTLKIQPAELGDSAMYLCASSPGRERGLAGFFGPGTRLTVL.

The chain couples TRBV10-3 to TRBJ1-4, with no clear D. The CDR3 has 15 residues. Germline CDR1 ENHRY, CDR2 SYGVKD. The V end was cut by 0 bases, the J end by 4 bases, with 9 bases between. For the CDR3, the DNA is TGTGCCATCAGTGAGTCCCCAGATTTTAATGAAAAACTGTTTTTT. Amino acid sequence: CAISESPDFNEKLFF.

The chain couples TRBV28 to TRBJ2-5; 7 nucleotides agree with TRBD2. CDR1 and CDR2 from the germline V gene are MDHEN and SYDVKM. There are 19 residues in the CDR3. V trimming: 6 bases; J trimming: 2 bases; junction bases outside the gene matches: 21. CDR3 region: CASSPEELRGRSLQETQYF. CDR3 bases: TGTGCCAGCAGCCCTGAAGAATTGCGGGGGAGATCTTTACAAGAGACCCAGTACTTC.

This clonotype occurred a few times. One end of the junction fails to match germline, which may point to a read error. The genes are TRBV5-4 and TRBJ1-2, with D possibly matching TRBD1 (5 bases). The CDR3 loop spans 14 amino acids. The germline gives CDR1 SGHNT, CDR2 YYREEE (reference sequence). CDR3 DNA sequence: TGTGCCAGCAGCTTGCCAGGGCTGGGCTATGACTACACCTTC. Translation: CASSLPGLGYDYTF.

The CDR3 here is CASSQVFVSRNQPQHF. The CDR3, as DNA: TGTGCCAGCAGCCAAGTGTTCGTCAGCCGAAATCAGCCCCAGCATTTT. The chain links TRBV4-2 to TRBJ1-5; D remains ambiguous. The germline CDR1 and CDR2 sequences are LGHNA and YNFKEQ. CDR3 length equals 16 residues. V lost 1 base and J 4 bases, leaving 14 bases between the germline ends.

This clonotype came up a few times. V and J are TRBV5-1 and TRBJ2-3; TRBD1 matches 9 bases. The trim removed 0 bases at V and 4 bases at J, leaving 3 bases unmatched. The length of the CDR3 is 15 residues. Germline lookup yields CDR1 SGHRS and CDR2 YFSETQ. The DNA of the CDR3 is TGCGCCAGCAGCTTGGGGACAGGGGTTCCAGATACGCAGTATTTT. Its translation is CASSLGTGVPDTQYF.

The chain joins TRBV21-1 to TRBJ1-1; the D call in the table, TRBD1, was not verified against the DNA. TRBV21-1 constitutes a pseudogene. The CDR3 consists of 16 residues. The CDR3, as DNA: TGTGCCAGCAGCAAAGGTAGCAGGGCGCGGGACACTGAAGCTTTCTTT. Its protein product is CASSKGSRARDTEAFF.

The chain recombines TRBV7-6 with TRBJ2-1, with 11 bases lining up with TRBD2. CDR3 length equals 17 residues. Germline trimming cut 0 bases from V and 5 bases from J; bases unmatched to any gene: 6. Germline lookup yields CDR1 SGHVS and CDR2 FNYEAQ. The CDR3 coding sequence is TGTGCCAGCAGCTTAGCTCAATTAGCGGGGGGGCACAATGAGCAGTTCTTC. This gives the protein CASSLAQLAGGHNEQFF.

The rearrangement joins TRBV7-2 to TRBJ1-1; D is undetermined. The V and J ends lost 0 bases and 4 bases respectively, with 12 bases between them. This CDR3 contains 15 residues. Germline values: CDR1 SGHTA, CDR2 FQGNSA. The CDR3, as DNA: TGTGCCAGCAGCTTAGCGCTACAGTCGGGCACTGAAGCTTTCTTT. This gives the protein CASSLALQSGTEAFF.

The chain combines TRBV20-1 with TRBJ2-3; D is possibly TRBD2 (6 bases). V was pared by 0 bases and J by 1 base, with 11 bases between. This CDR3 comprises 15 residues. Germline lookup yields CDR1 DFQATT and CDR2 SNEGSKA (reference sequence). The CDR3 is CSARDEQRGTDTQYF. In DNA, the CDR3 is TGCAGTGCTAGAGATGAGCAGCGGGGCACAGATACGCAGTATTTT.

Points on this clonotype: A much larger clone differs from this one at a single base, so this may be a read error. The chain links TRBV6-2 or TRBV6-3 to TRBJ2-1, with TRBD2 identical over 9 bases. CDR3 length: 14 residues. CDR1 MNHEY and CDR2 SVGEGT come from the germline V gene. The CDR3 here is CAGSQTSGRNEQFF. The CDR3 DNA reads TGTGCCGGCAGTCAGACTAGCGGACGCAATGAGCAGTTCTTC.

This clonotype has a handful of counts. The chain combines TRBV12-3 or TRBV12-4 with TRBJ1-1; maybe TRBD1 (5 bases). The V gene lost 5 bases and the J gene lost 14 bases, with 15 bases spanning the gap. CDR3 length equals 11 residues. This CDR3 reads CASSGRAGAFF. The DNA of the CDR3 is TGTGCCAGCAGTGGCAGGGCGGGAGCGTTCTTT.

The chain carries TRBV6-1 and TRBJ2-3; possible D gene TRBD2, 7 bases. The germline gives CDR1 MNHNS, CDR2 SASEGT. The CDR3 runs to 16 residues. The ends were cut back, 0 bases at V and 2 bases at J, with 12 bases in the middle. CDR3: CASSEAGGGNTDTQYF. CDR3 in DNA: TGTGCCAGCAGTGAAGCAGGCGGGGGCAACACAGATACGCAGTATTTT.

Comment on this clonotype: As the CDR3 is not closed by the conserved phenylalanine or tryptophan, this likely results from a read error. The chain is built from TRBV20-1 and TRBJ2-5; no definite D call. The DNA end lines up better with TRBJ2-7; the J call may be wrong. Germline V lookup: CDR1 DFQATT, CDR2 SNEGSKA (reference sequence). The CDR3 spans 13 residues. CDR3 loop: CSAPADVLYEQYC. The DNA of the CDR3 is TGCAGTGCCCCGGCGGACGTACTCTACGAGCAGTACTGC.

This clonotype was seen only a few times. The chain carries TRBV12-3 or TRBV12-4 and TRBJ2-3; tentatively, D is TRBD2 (6 bases). Deletions cut 8 bases from V and 4 bases from J, with 19 bases between. The CDR3 runs 15 residues. In DNA, the CDR3 is TGTGCCAGCGGGGACTGGAAGGTGGGAGCAGATACGCAGTATTTT. Translated: CASGDWKVGADTQYF.

For the CDR3, the DNA is TGTGCCTGGAGTGGGAGCGGGGGGCATGTAGATACGCAGTATTTT. It codes for CAWSGSGGHVDTQYF. The chain joins TRBV30 to TRBJ2-3, with 9 bases identical to TRBD2. The CDR3 has 15 amino acids. The J segment lost 5 bases and the V segment lost 1 base, leaving 7 bases of the junction unmatched. Germline V lookup: CDR1 GTSNPN, CDR2 SVGIG (reference sequence). The whole variable domain, filled in from reference TRBV30 and TRBJ2-3, reads SQTIHQWPATLVQPVGSPLSLECTVEGTSNPNLYWYRQAAGRGLQLLFYSVGIGQISSEVPQNLSASRPQDRQFILSSKKLLLSDSGFYLCAWSGSGGHVDTQYFGPGTRLTVL.

This clonotype was seen ten or more times. V is TRBV6-2 or TRBV6-3 and J is TRBJ2-1, with 7 bases identical to TRBD2. Germline V gives CDR1 MNHEY, CDR2 SVGEGT. The trim removed 4 bases at V and 7 bases at J, leaving 4 bases unmatched. The CDR3 covers 13 residues. CDR3 DNA sequence: TGTGCCAGCAGTTCGGGGGGATTTAATGAGCAGTTCTTC. Its protein product is CASSSGGFNEQFF.

The chain recombines TRBV18 with TRBJ1-5; 9 bases match TRBD1. Germline CDR1 is KGHSH and CDR2 is LQKENI. V dropped 4 bases and J dropped 4; count of bases not matched to a gene: 11. This CDR3 is built from 17 residues. The CDR3 reads CASSLLAGTGLNQPQHF. The CDR3 DNA sequence: TGTGCCAGCTCACTATTGGCCGGGACAGGGTTAAATCAGCCCCAGCATTTT.

This chain links TRBV30 with TRBJ2-3; D may be TRBD2 (6 bases). Trimming removed 1 base from V and 8 bases from J, with 19 bases in between. This CDR3 has 15 residues. CDR1 is GTSNPN and CDR2 is SVGIG in the germline V gene (reference sequence). The CDR3 sequence is CAWSAEGLSAGTQYF. CDR3 sequence (DNA): TGTGCCTGGAGTGCGGAGGGCTTGTCGGCGGGTACGCAGTATTTT.